This T cell receptor beta chain was identified during a study of T cell repertoires in cytomegalovirus infection. This clonotype was seen just once. No antigen is known for it. Germline V gene data show CDR1 as MNHNS and CDR2 as SASEGT. Trimming took off 1 base at V and 3 bases at J, with 3 bases between the two ends. There are 12 residues in the CDR3. MiXCR, applied by TCRdb to the reads, yields one record per CDR3 protein. The profile shows roughly 920,000 distinct CDR3 sequences, approximately 31% of them singletons. The gene calls are TRBV6-1 and TRBJ2-5; D is ambiguous. Sequencing used cultured CD8+ T cells from PBMCs, obtained from culture after CMV antigen stimulation. The origin of this receptor is a human donor in good health (CMV status not recorded). Some clones in this sample may be carry-over from other donors' samples. As DNA, the CDR3 is TGTGCCAGCAGTGAAGGAAAAGAGACCCAGTACTTC. Its translation: CASSEGKETQYF.